The subject of this entry is one T cell receptor beta chain. No antigen is known for it. This entry is derived from a study of T-cell memory formation after mild COVID-19. Study results and limitations: Some responding clones appeared in pre-infection memory, suggesting cross-reactive memory joined.

The CDR3 is made up of 13 amino acids. The V segment lost 4 bases and the J segment 7 bases; nucleotides outside the gene matches: 5. Germline assignment: CDR1 SGHNT and CDR2 YYREEE (reference sequence). TCRdb ran MiXCR on the 5' RACE reads and lists one entry per CDR3 protein. The table records about 110,000 distinct CDR3 sequences, 15% to 20% of them present only once. This clonotype originated in a man between 18 and 29 years old who had mild COVID-19 (a few samples of this study predate the infection). Cell type and time point are not known. The J gene is TRBJ1-5, the V gene TRBV5-4, with 7 positions matching TRBD1. The sequenced material came from PBMCs or a T cell subset sorted from them (not recorded which). Written as DNA, the CDR3 is TGTGCCAGCAGCGTGGGACAGCAGCAGCCCCAGCATTTT. Translated, it gives CASSVGQQQPQHF.